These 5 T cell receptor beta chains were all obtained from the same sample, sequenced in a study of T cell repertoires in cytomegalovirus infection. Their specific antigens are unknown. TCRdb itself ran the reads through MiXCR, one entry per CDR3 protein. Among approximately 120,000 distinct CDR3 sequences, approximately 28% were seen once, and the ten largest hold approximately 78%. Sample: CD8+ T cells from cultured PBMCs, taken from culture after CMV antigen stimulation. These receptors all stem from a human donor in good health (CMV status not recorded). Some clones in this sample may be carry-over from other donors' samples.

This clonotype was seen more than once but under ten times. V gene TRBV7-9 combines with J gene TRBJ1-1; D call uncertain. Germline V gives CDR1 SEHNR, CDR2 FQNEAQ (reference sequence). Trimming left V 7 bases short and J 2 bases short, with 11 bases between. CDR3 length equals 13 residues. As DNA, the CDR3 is TGTGCCAGCACCAGAGACACAAACACTGAAGCTTTCTTT. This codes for CASTRDTNTEAFF.

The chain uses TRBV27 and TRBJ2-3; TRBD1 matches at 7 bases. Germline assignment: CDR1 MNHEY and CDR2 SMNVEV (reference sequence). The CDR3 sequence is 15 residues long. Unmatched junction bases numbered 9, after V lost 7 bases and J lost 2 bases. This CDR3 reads CASTQRQGDTDTQYF. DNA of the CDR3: TGTGCCAGCACCCAGAGGCAGGGGGACACAGATACGCAGTATTTT.

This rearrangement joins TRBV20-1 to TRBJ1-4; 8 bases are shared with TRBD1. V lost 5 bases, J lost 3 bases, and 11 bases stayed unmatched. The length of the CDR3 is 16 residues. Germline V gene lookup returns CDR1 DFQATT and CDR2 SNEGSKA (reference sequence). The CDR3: CSAHQTNRGANEKLFF. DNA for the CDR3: TGCAGTGCTCATCAAACGAACAGGGGGGCTAATGAAAAACTGTTTTTT.

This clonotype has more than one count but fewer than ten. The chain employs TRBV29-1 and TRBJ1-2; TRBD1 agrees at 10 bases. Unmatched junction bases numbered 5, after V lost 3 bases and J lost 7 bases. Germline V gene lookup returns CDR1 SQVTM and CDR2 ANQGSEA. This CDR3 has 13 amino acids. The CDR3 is CSVDRQGAGGYTF. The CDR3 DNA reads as TGCAGCGTTGACAGACAGGGGGCAGGTGGCTACACCTTC.

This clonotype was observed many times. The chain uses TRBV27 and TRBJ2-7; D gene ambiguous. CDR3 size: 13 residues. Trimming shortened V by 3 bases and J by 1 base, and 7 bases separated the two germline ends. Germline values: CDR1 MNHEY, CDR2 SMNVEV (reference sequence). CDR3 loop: CASSLTGSYEQYF. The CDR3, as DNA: TGTGCCAGCAGTTTGACTGGGTCCTACGAGCAGTACTTC.